The rows below give T cell receptor beta chains drawn from one sample of a study of T-cell memory formation after mild COVID-19. TCRdb re-called the 5' RACE reads with MiXCR, one entry per CDR3 protein. Found here are 200,000 to 300,000 distinct CDR3 sequences, 16% of them singletons; the top ten hold 20% to 25%. Sequencing was performed on PBMCs or a T cell subset sorted from them (not recorded which). Every receptor here comes from a man between 18 and 29 years old who had mild COVID-19 (a few samples of this study predate the infection). Cell type and time point are not known. Both conserved end residues are trimmed from each CDR3. Fields, in order: CDR3 length, V gene, J gene, CDR3 protein.

cdr3_length: 11; v_call: TRBV9; j_call: TRBJ2-3; cdr3_aa: ASSVASSDTQY
cdr3_length: 13; v_call: TRBV6-1; j_call: TRBJ2-6; cdr3_aa: ASSEKYSGANVLT
cdr3_length: 14; v_call: TRBV7-9; j_call: TRBJ2-5; cdr3_aa: ASTQGARGYQETQY
cdr3_length: 13; v_call: TRBV7-9; j_call: TRBJ2-1; cdr3_aa: ASSPLGGAYNEQF
cdr3_length: 12; v_call: TRBV5-1; j_call: TRBJ1-2; cdr3_aa: ASSTTLRDYGYT
cdr3_length: 15; v_call: TRBV20-1; j_call: TRBJ2-4; cdr3_aa: SAIIRGTRIAKNIQY
cdr3_length: 13; v_call: TRBV5-5; j_call: TRBJ1-1; cdr3_aa: ASSLRYRELAEAF
cdr3_length: 13; v_call: TRBV12-3/TRBV12-4; j_call: TRBJ2-3; cdr3_aa: ASTSGGMGTDTQY
cdr3_length: 14; v_call: TRBV7-6; j_call: TRBJ2-2; cdr3_aa: ASSPRQATNTGELF
cdr3_length: 15; v_call: TRBV7-6; j_call: TRBJ1-3; cdr3_aa: ASSCRSKTVSRNTIY
cdr3_length: 14; v_call: TRBV10-3; j_call: TRBJ1-5; cdr3_aa: AISESTGRGNQPQH
cdr3_length: 13; v_call: TRBV28; j_call: TRBJ1-2; cdr3_aa: ASSQVPIGFYGYT
cdr3_length: 11; v_call: TRBV7-8; j_call: TRBJ2-5; cdr3_aa: ASSLPGGKTQY
cdr3_length: 12; v_call: TRBV12-5; j_call: TRBJ1-5; cdr3_aa: ASGLAPHGRPQH
cdr3_length: 13; v_call: TRBV12-3/TRBV12-4; j_call: TRBJ2-6; cdr3_aa: ASRVGPSGANVLT
cdr3_length: 10; v_call: TRBV28; j_call: TRBJ2-3; cdr3_aa: ASSLGGPTQY
cdr3_length: 12; v_call: TRBV4-3; j_call: TRBJ1-2; cdr3_aa: ASSQDFQSGGYT
cdr3_length: 9; v_call: TRBV7-9; j_call: TRBJ1-1; cdr3_aa: ASSPGPVTF
cdr3_length: 13; v_call: TRBV6-2/TRBV6-3; j_call: TRBJ1-5; cdr3_aa: ASTTSGTGNQPQH
cdr3_length: 14; v_call: TRBV4-2; j_call: TRBJ2-1; cdr3_aa: ASSQDLRGGEGEQF
cdr3_length: 15; v_call: TRBV11-2; j_call: TRBJ1-3; cdr3_aa: ASSRNPKGLSGNTIY
cdr3_length: 14; v_call: TRBV7-9; j_call: TRBJ1-4; cdr3_aa: ASSATDVHRDEKLF
cdr3_length: 11; v_call: TRBV9; j_call: TRBJ2-3; cdr3_aa: ASSKRRTDTQY
cdr3_length: 13; v_call: TRBV5-1; j_call: TRBJ2-1; cdr3_aa: ASSLEYESYNEQF
cdr3_length: 10; v_call: TRBV20-1; j_call: TRBJ1-2; cdr3_aa: SARSRNYGYT
cdr3_length: 12; v_call: TRBV5-1; j_call: TRBJ1-6; cdr3_aa: ASSLELGRSPLH
cdr3_length: 14; v_call: TRBV27; j_call: TRBJ2-5; cdr3_aa: ASSFFARGYQETQY
cdr3_length: 12; v_call: TRBV4-2; j_call: TRBJ1-6; cdr3_aa: ASSQDKGPREFH
cdr3_length: 14; v_call: TRBV7-2; j_call: TRBJ2-4; cdr3_aa: ASSYWTGGVKNIQY
cdr3_length: 11; v_call: TRBV24-1; j_call: TRBJ2-3; cdr3_aa: ATSDFLGMAQY
cdr3_length: 16; v_call: TRBV3-1; j_call: TRBJ2-5; cdr3_aa: ASSPVPGQGPRLETQY
cdr3_length: 11; v_call: TRBV28; j_call: TRBJ1-1; cdr3_aa: ASSFRGRTKVP
cdr3_length: 14; v_call: TRBV4-3; j_call: TRBJ2-2; cdr3_aa: ASSRGLAGNTGELF
cdr3_length: 9; v_call: TRBV4-1; j_call: TRBJ1-4; cdr3_aa: ASSQDGKLF
cdr3_length: 14; v_call: TRBV4-1; j_call: TRBJ2-5; cdr3_aa: ASSQGAGITQETQY
cdr3_length: 11; v_call: TRBV12-3/TRBV12-4; j_call: TRBJ2-7; cdr3_aa: ASSFFRSGEQY
cdr3_length: 13; v_call: TRBV5-1; j_call: TRBJ2-7; cdr3_aa: ASRSRVGGSYEQY
cdr3_length: 12; v_call: TRBV20-1; j_call: TRBJ2-1; cdr3_aa: SARRGQVLSEQF
cdr3_length: 11; v_call: TRBV6-1; j_call: TRBJ2-1; cdr3_aa: ASRRTVYYEQF
cdr3_length: 10; v_call: TRBV29-1; j_call: TRBJ1-2; cdr3_aa: SVAADNGGYT
cdr3_length: 11; v_call: TRBV4-3; j_call: TRBJ1-1; cdr3_aa: ASSQEHWGEAF
cdr3_length: 12; v_call: TRBV5-1; j_call: TRBJ2-2; cdr3_aa: ASSRGRVTGELF
cdr3_length: 13; v_call: TRBV7-2; j_call: TRBJ2-5; cdr3_aa: ASTLAGGPQETQY
cdr3_length: 12; v_call: TRBV12-3/TRBV12-4; j_call: TRBJ2-5; cdr3_aa: ASSRTLGGETQY
cdr3_length: 12; v_call: TRBV5-5; j_call: TRBJ1-6; cdr3_aa: ASSFPGGNSPLH
cdr3_length: 11; v_call: TRBV5-1; j_call: TRBJ2-5; cdr3_aa: ASSTYRTETQY
cdr3_length: 13; v_call: TRBV6-4; j_call: TRBJ1-2; cdr3_aa: ASLSGGEKAYGYT
cdr3_length: 11; v_call: TRBV5-1; j_call: TRBJ2-7; cdr3_aa: ASSLIGSYEQY
cdr3_length: 14; v_call: TRBV29-1; j_call: TRBJ2-3; cdr3_aa: SVEGLAGEITDTQY
cdr3_length: 12; v_call: TRBV7-2; j_call: TRBJ1-1; cdr3_aa: ATMPSLDAAQAF
cdr3_length: 13; v_call: TRBV12-3/TRBV12-4; j_call: TRBJ2-1; cdr3_aa: ASTLTGLAVNEQF
cdr3_length: 13; v_call: TRBV18; j_call: TRBJ1-1; cdr3_aa: ASSPRTQGHTEAF
cdr3_length: 10; v_call: TRBV5-1; j_call: TRBJ2-3; cdr3_aa: ASSSSADTQY
cdr3_length: 13; v_call: TRBV18; j_call: TRBJ1-5; cdr3_aa: ASSPKGFGNQPQH
cdr3_length: 11; v_call: TRBV24-1; j_call: TRBJ1-5; cdr3_aa: ATSDGRNQPQH
cdr3_length: 13; v_call: TRBV5-1; j_call: TRBJ1-4; cdr3_aa: ASSSVGAEEEKLF
cdr3_length: 12; v_call: TRBV6-2/TRBV6-3; j_call: TRBJ1-2; cdr3_aa: ASSYNPGDYGYT
cdr3_length: 14; v_call: TRBV5-4; j_call: TRBJ2-2; cdr3_aa: ASSLPSPANTGELF
cdr3_length: 14; v_call: TRBV4-1; j_call: TRBJ2-3; cdr3_aa: ASSQGPGQGADTQY
cdr3_length: 12; v_call: TRBV7-2; j_call: TRBJ2-3; cdr3_aa: ASSPGGLRDTQY